This entry describes one TCR beta chain. Its target is unknown. Patients with autoimmune history or systemic immunosuppression were excluded. The data were obtained in a study of OX40 agonist ivuxolimab in advanced cancers. The V and J ends lost 5 bases and 8 bases, in that order; junction bases with no gene match: 10. Germline assignment: CDR1 SEHNR and CDR2 FQNEAQ (reference sequence). The CDR3 totals 15 residues. This table comes from immunoSEQ multiplex PCR, and its TCRdb copy is limited to in-frame clones, with some not included. Of tens of thousands of clones in the sample, about 94% were seen once. Whole-study findings and limits: Dose levels from 0.1 to 3.0 mg/kg saw CD4+ and CD8+ blood T cells expand clonally by week 6.

This receptor was identified in an adult with an advanced solid tumor such as melanoma, head and neck, liver or kidney cancer. The sample consisted of CD4+ or CD8+ T cells sorted from blood, taken in a trial of the OX40 agonist ivuxolimab. The chain has TRBV7-9 and TRBJ2-1, with TRBD2 matching 9 bases. The CDR3 spells CASSPFPVAGDEQFF. In DNA, the CDR3 is TGTGCCAGCAGCCCCTTCCCGGTAGCGGGAGATGAGCAGTTCTTC.